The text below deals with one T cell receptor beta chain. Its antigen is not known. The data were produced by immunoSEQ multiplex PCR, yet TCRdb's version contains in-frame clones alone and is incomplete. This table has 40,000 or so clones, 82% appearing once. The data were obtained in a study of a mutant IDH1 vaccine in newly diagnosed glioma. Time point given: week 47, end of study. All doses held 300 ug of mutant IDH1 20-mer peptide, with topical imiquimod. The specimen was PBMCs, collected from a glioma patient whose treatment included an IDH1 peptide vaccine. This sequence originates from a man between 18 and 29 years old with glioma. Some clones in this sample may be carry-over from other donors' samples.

The CDR3 region is CASSWDRGAPLTMAYGYTF. The CDR3, as DNA: TGTGCCAGCAGTTGGGACAGAGGAGCGCCGTTAACTATGGCTTATGGCTACACCTTC. V is TRBV7-9 and J is TRBJ1-2, with 7 bases lining up with TRBD1. The length of the CDR3 is 19 residues. After removal of 6 bases from V and 5 bases from J, the junction contained 24 bases not matched to a gene. Germline loops: CDR1 SEHNR, CDR2 FQNEAQ (reference sequence).